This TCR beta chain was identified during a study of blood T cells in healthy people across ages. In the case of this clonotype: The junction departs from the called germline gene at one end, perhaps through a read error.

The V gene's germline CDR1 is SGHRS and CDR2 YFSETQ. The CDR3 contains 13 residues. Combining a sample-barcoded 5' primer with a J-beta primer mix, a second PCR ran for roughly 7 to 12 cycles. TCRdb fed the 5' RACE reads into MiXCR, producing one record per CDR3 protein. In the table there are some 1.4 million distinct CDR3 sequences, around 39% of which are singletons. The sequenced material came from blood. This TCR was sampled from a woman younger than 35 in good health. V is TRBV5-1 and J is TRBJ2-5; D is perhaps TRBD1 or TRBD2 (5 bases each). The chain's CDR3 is CAGSSGTEETQYF. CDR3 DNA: TGCGCCGGCAGCTCGGGGACGGAAGAGACCCAGTACTTC. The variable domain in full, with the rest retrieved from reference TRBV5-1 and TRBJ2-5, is KAGVTQTPRYLIKTRGQQVTLSCSPISGHRSVSWYQQTPGQGLQFLFEYFSETQRNKGNFPGRFSGRQFSNSRSEMNVSTLELGDSALYLCAGSSGTEETQYFGPGTRLLVL.